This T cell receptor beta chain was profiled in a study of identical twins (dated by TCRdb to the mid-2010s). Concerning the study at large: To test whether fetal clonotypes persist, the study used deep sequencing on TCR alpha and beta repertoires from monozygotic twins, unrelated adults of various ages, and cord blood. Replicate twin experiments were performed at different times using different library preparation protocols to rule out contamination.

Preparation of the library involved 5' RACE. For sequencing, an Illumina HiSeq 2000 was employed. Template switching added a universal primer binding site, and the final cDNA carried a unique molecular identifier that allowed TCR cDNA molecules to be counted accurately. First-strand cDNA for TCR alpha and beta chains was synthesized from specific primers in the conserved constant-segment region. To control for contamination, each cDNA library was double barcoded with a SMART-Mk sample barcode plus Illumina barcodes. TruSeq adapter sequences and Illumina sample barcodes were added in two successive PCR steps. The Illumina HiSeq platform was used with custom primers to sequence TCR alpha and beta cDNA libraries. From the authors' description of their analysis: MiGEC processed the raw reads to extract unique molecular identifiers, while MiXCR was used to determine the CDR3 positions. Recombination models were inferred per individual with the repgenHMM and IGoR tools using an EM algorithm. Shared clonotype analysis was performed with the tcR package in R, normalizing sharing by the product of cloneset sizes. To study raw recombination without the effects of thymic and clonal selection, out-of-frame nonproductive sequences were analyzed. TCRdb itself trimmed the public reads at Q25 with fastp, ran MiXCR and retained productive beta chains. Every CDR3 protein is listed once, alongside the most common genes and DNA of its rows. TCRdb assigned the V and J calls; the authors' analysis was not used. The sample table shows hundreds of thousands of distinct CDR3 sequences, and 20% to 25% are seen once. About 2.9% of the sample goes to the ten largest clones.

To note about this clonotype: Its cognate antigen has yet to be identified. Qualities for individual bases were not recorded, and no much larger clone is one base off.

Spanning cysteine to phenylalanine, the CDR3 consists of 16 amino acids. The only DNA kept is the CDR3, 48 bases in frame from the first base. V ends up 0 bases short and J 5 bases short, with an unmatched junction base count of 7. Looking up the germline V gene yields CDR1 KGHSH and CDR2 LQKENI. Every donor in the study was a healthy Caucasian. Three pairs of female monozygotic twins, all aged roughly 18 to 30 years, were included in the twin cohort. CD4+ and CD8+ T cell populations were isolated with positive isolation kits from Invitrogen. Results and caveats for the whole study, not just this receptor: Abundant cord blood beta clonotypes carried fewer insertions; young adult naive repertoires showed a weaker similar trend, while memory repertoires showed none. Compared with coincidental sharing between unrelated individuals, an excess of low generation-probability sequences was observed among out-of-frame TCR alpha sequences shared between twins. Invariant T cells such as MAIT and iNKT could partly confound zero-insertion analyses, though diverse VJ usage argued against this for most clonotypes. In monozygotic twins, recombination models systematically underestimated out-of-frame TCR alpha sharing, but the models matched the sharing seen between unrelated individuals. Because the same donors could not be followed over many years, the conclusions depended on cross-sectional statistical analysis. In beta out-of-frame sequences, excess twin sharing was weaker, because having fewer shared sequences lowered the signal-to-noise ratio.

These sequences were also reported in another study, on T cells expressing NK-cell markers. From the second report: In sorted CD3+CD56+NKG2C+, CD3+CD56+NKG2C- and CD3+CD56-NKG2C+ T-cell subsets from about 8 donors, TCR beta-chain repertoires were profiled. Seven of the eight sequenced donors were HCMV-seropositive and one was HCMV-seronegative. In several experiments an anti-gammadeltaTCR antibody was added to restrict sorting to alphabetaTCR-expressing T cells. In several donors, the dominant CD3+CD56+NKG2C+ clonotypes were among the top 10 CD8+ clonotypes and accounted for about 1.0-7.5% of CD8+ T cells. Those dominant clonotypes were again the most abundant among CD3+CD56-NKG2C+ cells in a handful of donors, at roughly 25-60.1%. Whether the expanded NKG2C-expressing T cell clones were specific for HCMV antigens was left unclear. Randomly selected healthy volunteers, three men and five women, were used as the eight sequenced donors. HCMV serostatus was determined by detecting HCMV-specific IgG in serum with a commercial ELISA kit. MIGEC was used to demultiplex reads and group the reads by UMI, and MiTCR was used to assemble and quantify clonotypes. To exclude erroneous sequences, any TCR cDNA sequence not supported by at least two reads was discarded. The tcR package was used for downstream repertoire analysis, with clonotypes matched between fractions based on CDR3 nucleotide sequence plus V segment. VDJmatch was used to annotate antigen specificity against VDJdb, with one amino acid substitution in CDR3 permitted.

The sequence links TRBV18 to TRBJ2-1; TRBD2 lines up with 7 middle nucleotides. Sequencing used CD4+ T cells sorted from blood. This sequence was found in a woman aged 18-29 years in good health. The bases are TGTGCCAGCTCACCACCGGAGTCGGGAGGTGACAATGAGCAGTTCTTC. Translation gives CASSPPESGGDNEQFF.